Shown below are 20 T cell receptor beta chains from a single sample sequenced in a study of CD8 T cells in ankylosing spondylitis (dated by TCRdb to 2016 to 2017). The library was built by means of 5' RACE. The reads were generated on an Illumina HiSeq 2500. TCRdb handled the public reads itself, with Q25 trimming in fastp and clone calling in MiXCR, and kept productive beta chains. Identical CDR3 proteins give one entry, which carries the most common genes and DNA. The table for this sample lists under 450,000 distinct CDR3 sequences; 20% to 25% of them were counted only once. The ten biggest clones cover around 13% of the sample. The sequencing sample was made of blood, either unsorted or a sorted T cell fraction (not recorded which). All receptors come from a male donor with ankylosing spondylitis or in good health (not recorded which).

Note on this clonotype: At one end, the junction sequence differs from germline, possibly due to a read error. The rearrangement uses TRBV11-2 and TRBJ2-3; 12 positions agree with TRBD2. Germline V gene sequence: CDR1 SGHAT, CDR2 FQNNGV. The CDR3 is 16 amino acids. The DNA for the CDR3 is TGTGCCAGCAGCTTAGAGACTAGCGGGGGTTCGGCTACGCTGTATTTT. This gives the protein CASSLETSGGSATLYF. Combining the CDR3 with reference TRBV11-2 and TRBJ2-3 gives the whole variable domain EAGVAQSPRYKIIEKRQSVAFWCNPISGHATLYWYQQILGQGPKLLIQFQNNGVVDDSQLPKDRFSAERLKGVDSTLKIQPAKLEDSAVYLCASSLETSGGSATLYFGPGTRLTVL.

The table lists this clonotype with a few counts. The chain employs TRBV10-1 and TRBJ2-7; D may match TRBD1 or TRBD2 (5 bases each). Trimming pared 3 bases from V and 6 bases from J, leaving 9 bases between. The CDR3 contains 12 residues. Germline V gene data show CDR1 as WNHNN and CDR2 as SYGVQD (reference sequence). The CDR3 reads CASSEWGTEQYF. The CDR3 nucleotides are TGCGCCAGCAGTGAATGGGGGACCGAGCAGTACTTC.

This clonotype has at least ten counts. The rearrangement links TRBV10-3 to TRBJ1-2; weak D call: TRBD1 (5 bases). The CDR3 length is 16 residues. The ends were cut back, 6 bases at V and 0 bases at J, with 17 bases in the middle. Germline V CDR1 and CDR2: ENHRY, SYGVKD. In nucleotides, the CDR3 is TGTGCCATCAGGAGGGACCAGGGACGGGCTAACTATGGCTACACCTTC. Translation gives CAIRRDQGRANYGYTF.

In its sample, this clonotype was seen a few times. This chain connects TRBV7-8 to TRBJ2-3; 8 bases match TRBD1. The V segment lost 6 bases and the J segment 0 bases; nucleotides outside the gene matches: 5. The CDR3 sequence is 15 residues long. Germline CDR1 and CDR2: SGHVS and FQNEAQ. CDR3 DNA sequence: TGTGCCAGCAGGAGGACAGGGTCTAGCACAGATACGCAGTATTTT. Residues: CASRRTGSSTDTQYF.

This chain joins TRBV4-2 and TRBJ2-1; 16 nucleotides agree with TRBD2. The V gene's germline CDR1 is LGHNA and CDR2 YNFKEQ. The CDR3 loop spans 19 amino acids. Germline trimming cut 0 bases from V and 3 bases from J; bases unmatched to any gene: 5. The CDR3 DNA is TGTGCCAGCAGCCAAGACCCGGGACTAGCGGGGGGGCACTACAATGAGCAGTTCTTC. Its translation is CASSQDPGLAGGHYNEQFF.

This clonotype was detected once. This chain joins TRBV6-4 and TRBJ2-3; TRBD2 matches at 11 bases. J gave up 0 bases and V 5 bases, and 4 bases lay outside the gene matches. This CDR3 is built from 16 residues. Germline lookup yields CDR1 MRHNA and CDR2 SNTAGT. For the CDR3, the DNA is TGTGCCAGCAGTTATACTAGCGGGGGAAGCACAGATACGCAGTATTTT. Protein sequence: CASSYTSGGSTDTQYF.

The rearrangement uses TRBV12-3 or TRBV12-4 and TRBJ2-7, with no clear D. The CDR3 is 12 amino acids. V was cut by 6 bases and J by 6 bases, with 12 bases left in between. CDR3 protein: CASSHHLGEQYF. The DNA for the CDR3 is TGTGCCAGCAGCCACCACCTCGGCGAGCAGTACTTC.

The rearrangement joins TRBV12-3 or TRBV12-4 to TRBJ2-1; 10 positions agree with TRBD1. CDR3 length: 15 residues. J gave up 8 bases and V 6 bases, and 10 bases lay outside the gene matches. Here the CDR3 DNA reads TGTGCCAGCAGCCCCCCCGGGACAGGGGATGATGAGCAGTTCTTC. Amino acids: CASSPPGTGDDEQFF.

The J gene is TRBJ2-5, the V gene TRBV4-1; 10 bases are shared with TRBD2. Germline V gives CDR1 MGHRA, CDR2 YSYEKL. The CDR3 spans 16 residues. The J segment lost 5 bases and the V segment lost 3 bases, leaving 9 bases of the junction unmatched. CDR3 sequence reads: CASSQGLAGAGETQYF. The CDR3 DNA sequence: TGCGCCAGCAGCCAGGGGCTAGCGGGGGCGGGGGAGACCCAGTACTTC.

This clonotype was seen once. No conserved phenylalanine or tryptophan is present at the end of the CDR3, so a read error is the likely explanation. The rearrangement uses TRBV10-3 and TRBJ2-2, with TRBD2 matching 13 bases. The CDR3 runs to 18 residues. Germline V lookup: CDR1 ENHRY, CDR2 SYGVKD. The CDR3 loop reads CALSHRLAGGRNTGELFL. Here the CDR3 DNA reads TGTGCCCTCAGTCACCGACTAGCGGGGGGACGGAACACCGGGGAGCTGTTTCTT.

The chain joins TRBV4-1 to TRBJ2-3; D call uncertain. CDR3 length equals 12 residues. V was shortened by 2 bases and J by 6 bases, with 6 bases between the two germline ends. CDR1 is MGHRA and CDR2 is YSYEKL in the germline V gene. The CDR3 sequence: CASSQQYDTQYF. The CDR3, as DNA: TGCGCCAGCAGCCAACAATACGATACGCAGTATTTT.

The chain joins TRBV10-3 to TRBJ1-1; D is possibly TRBD1 (5 bases). From germline, CDR1 is ENHRY and CDR2 SYGVKD. The germline V and J ends were trimmed by 6 bases and 5 bases, with 10 bases remaining between them. The CDR3 length is 12 residues. As DNA, the CDR3 is TGTGCCATCAGAGAGGGGTCGACTGAAGCTTTCTTT. This translates into CAIREGSTEAFF.

This chain uses TRBV29-1 with TRBJ1-2; TRBD1 matches at 9 bases. After removal of 5 bases from V and 5 bases from J, the junction contained 6 bases not matched to a gene. The CDR3 has 13 amino acids. Germline CDR1 is SQVTM and CDR2 is ANQGSEA. CDR3 sequence: CSVTGTGQYGYTF. The DNA for the CDR3 is TGCAGCGTTACCGGGACAGGGCAGTATGGCTACACCTTC.

The genes are TRBV10-1 and TRBJ1-3; weak D call: TRBD1 (6 bases). The germline V gene encodes CDR1 WNHNN and CDR2 SYGVQD (reference sequence). This CDR3 is 15 amino acids long. V lost 0 bases to trimming and J lost 4 bases, with 10 bases between them. The chain's CDR3 is CASSESTGYGNTIYF. As DNA, the CDR3 is TGCGCCAGCAGTGAGTCTACAGGGTACGGAAACACCATATATTTT.

This rearrangement joins TRBV28 to TRBJ2-4; D ambiguous. Germline CDR1 and CDR2: MDHEN and SYDVKM. This CDR3 spans 16 amino acids. The V gene lost 6 bases and the J gene lost 0 bases, with 15 bases spanning the gap. The CDR3 nucleotides are TGTGCCAGCAGCTCGGCCAGAACCATAGCCAAAAACATTCAGTACTTC. Its protein is CASSSARTIAKNIQYF.

This clonotype occurred many times. The chain employs TRBV11-2 and TRBJ2-5, with 7 bases lining up with TRBD2. Germline values: CDR1 SGHAT, CDR2 FQNNGV. The CDR3 covers 13 residues. The junction had 8 bases not matched to a gene; V was cut back by 8 bases and J by 5 bases. The CDR3 is CASALGLGETQYF. The CDR3 bases are TGTGCCAGCGCCTTAGGACTAGGCGAGACCCAGTACTTC.

This chain's CDR3 is CAISEGRNTGELFF. In DNA form, the CDR3 reads TGTGCCATCAGTGAAGGACGGAACACCGGGGAGCTGTTTTTT. The chain joins TRBV10-3 to TRBJ2-2, with D unresolved. This CDR3 has 14 residues. From germline, CDR1 is ENHRY and CDR2 SYGVKD. Trimming removed 3 bases from V and 1 base from J, with 6 bases in between.

This clonotype was seen only a few times. The rearrangement links TRBV6-5 to TRBJ1-2; D is ambiguous. This CDR3 is 15 amino acids long. The V end was cut by 0 bases, the J end by 0 bases, with 8 bases between. CDR1 and CDR2 from the germline V gene are MNHEY and SVGAGI. The CDR3 nucleotides are TGTGCCAGCAGTTACTCGAGCTCAGCTAACTATGGCTACACCTTC. Protein product: CASSYSSSANYGYTF.

V usage is TRBV7-6 and J usage is TRBJ2-7; 7 nucleotides match TRBD1. Germline V CDR1 and CDR2: SGHVS, FNYEAQ. V shed 5 bases, J shed 3 bases, and the junction held 4 bases outside the gene matches. The CDR3 contains 13 residues. The CDR3 DNA reads TGTGCCAGCAGCAAGGGGACAGTCTACGAGCAGTACTTC. Translating gives CASSKGTVYEQYF.

J is TRBJ2-1 and V is TRBV11-2; 10 positions agree with TRBD2. This CDR3 is 16 amino acids long. Germline CDR1 SGHAT, CDR2 FQNNGV. V was clipped by 5 bases and J by 2 bases; unmatched bases: 6. CDR3 sequence reads: CASSPVAGGTYNEQFF. In nucleotides, the CDR3 is TGTGCCAGCAGCCCTGTAGCGGGGGGTACCTACAATGAGCAGTTCTTC.